This TCR beta chain was captured by sequencing in a study of blood T cell repertoires in COVID-19. Sequenced by immunoSEQ multiplex PCR; TCRdb stores in-frame clones only, minus some. The sample consists of tens of thousands of clones, about 88% of them appearing once. CDR3 length equals 14 residues. Germline V gene lookup returns CDR1 SGHRS and CDR2 YFSETQ. The ends were cut back, 4 bases at V and 0 bases at J, with 8 bases in the middle. A few counts support this clone. The sample consisted of peripheral blood. The chain employs TRBV5-1 and TRBJ1-3; no clear D gene. This receptor was taken from a human donor with active COVID-19. The donor label of this sample is uncertain. In nucleotides, the CDR3 is TGCGCCAGCAGCCCTACGGGCTCTGGAAACACCATATATTTT. It is translated as CASSPTGSGNTIYF.